This T cell receptor beta chain was sequenced for a study of T cells in Graves' hyperthyroidism and ophthalmopathy (dated by TCRdb to between 2018 and 2021). For context, the study as a whole: Peripheral blood samples were taken at initial diagnosis, before any treatment was given. To identify TCR V-J signatures that set the groups apart, the researchers used a discovery cohort of 90 to 100 patients, made up of under 50 with Graves' ophthalmopathy and some 58 with stable Graves' hyperthyroidism. In addition, the study compared T-cell repertoires in thyroid tissue and in blood from roughly 6 Graves' hyperthyroidism patients. According to the paper, TCR Vbeta CDR3 sequencing was carried out on around 140 peripheral blood samples, which came from 40 to 45 ophthalmopathy, 70 to 80 hyperthyroidism and roughly 17 progressor patients. After sampling, hyperthyroidism patients received methimazole starting at 30 mg daily, and ophthalmopathy patients received high-dose intravenous methylprednisolone. The roughly 94 discovery patients were randomly divided into training and test sets at a 7:3 ratio. Prospective prediction of ophthalmopathy was tested in an independent validation cohort of approximately 18 hyperthyroidism patients and 17 patients who later progressed to ophthalmopathy.

Trimming removed 4 bases from V and 4 bases from J, leaving 10 bases between the germline ends. The germline V gene provides CDR1 KGHDR and CDR2 SFDVKD. Including the terminal cysteine and phenylalanine, the CDR3 comprises 14 residues. Just CDR3 DNA is preserved here, 42 bases in frame from base 1. Comment on this clonotype: It has no known antigen specificity. Base-call qualities are not available, and no considerably larger clone is one nucleotide away.

Moderately to severely active disease, a Clinical Activity Score of at least 3, a NOSPECS grade of at least 4, and a duration under 3 months were present in ophthalmopathy patients. Patients with uncontrolled infections, other autoimmune diseases, pregnancy or lactation were excluded. Diagnoses relied on clinical symptoms, serum thyroxine and TRAb, thyroid ultrasound and orbital computed tomography. PBMCs were separated from under 11 ml of fresh peripheral blood using Ficoll-Paque density gradient centrifugation. Total RNA was extracted using Trizol reagent, and RNA quality was assessed on an Agilent 2100 Bioanalyzer. Here is what the overall study found, with its caveats: Ophthalmopathy was separated from stable hyperthyroidism by a 13 V-J signature model, with around 90% sensitivity and 81% to 82% specificity obtained in cross-validation and 80%/75% obtained in testing. In validation, the model predicted progression to ophthalmopathy a median of around 6.5 months before onset, with about 64% sensitivity and 72.22% specificity. Most expanded thyroid clonotypes (frequency above 0.001) were also found in blood, which suggests that blood repertoires may mirror thyroid immune responses. No statistical method was used to set the sample size in advance, and investigators knew the group allocation.

Amplification of TCR beta CDR3 regions was carried out from RNA transcripts. The first round of RT-PCR for the TCR CDR3 was performed with the HTBI primer set and the Qiagen OneStep RT-PCR kit. A second multiplex PCR round built the libraries, followed by size selection and purification. Sequencing of the libraries was done on an Illumina HiSeq2000 using paired-end 100 bp reads. The authors processed their data as follows. Raw data were processed with SOAPnuke, discarding reads with adapters, uncalled bases, mean Phred below 15, or no exact constant-primer or identifier match. High-quality paired reads were merged with COPE v1.2.5, and unique nucleotide sequences were defined as clonotypes. MiTCR v1.1 was used to align the clonotypes against IMGT TRBV, TRBD and TRBJ reference segments. Only V-J combinations with frequency above 0.0001, covering approximately 99% of repertoires, were analysed. The TCS score was defined as F50 (clonal expansion) divided by E x V (chaos), with BLOSUM62-based TCRdist calculated between CDR3 peptides within each V-J. Welch's t-statistics and random forest reduced roughly 530 V-J features to around 14, which were used in a naive Bayes classifier (R e1071). The raw public reads went through TCRdb reprocessing: fastp at Q25, MiXCR clone calling, in-frame beta chains kept. Each record represents a unique CDR3 protein, reported with the most common genes and DNA among its rows. For this entry, the V and J calls and clone size follow TCRdb and not the study's own pipeline. Across this sample there are about 640,000 distinct CDR3 sequences, with roughly 15% seen only once. Around 13% of the sample belongs to the ten largest clones.

Sequencing was performed on blood. This receptor chain uses TRBV24-1 and TRBJ1-5; the D gene is perhaps TRBD1, on 6 matching bases. The TCR sequence derives from a woman between 45 and 65 years old with Graves' ophthalmopathy. The nucleotide sequence is given as TGTGCCACCAGTGACCCGCAGGGGAATCAGCCCCAGCATTTT. Translated, it reads CATSDPQGNQPQHF.